The rows below give T cell receptor beta chains drawn from one sample of a study of blood T cell repertoires in COVID-19. Sequencing used immunoSEQ multiplex PCR; TCRdb keeps in-frame clones, though not all of them. This table has roughly 150,000 clones, roughly 80% appearing once. Material for sequencing was peripheral blood. These receptors were collected from a woman aged 80 or older with COVID-19, enrolled during active disease. The CDR3 runs from the conserved cysteine through the conserved F or W. Each record gives: J gene, D gene, V gene, clone size, CDR3 DNA, CDR3 protein. A D gene is named only where the DNA matches it firmly. The size field is filled for only some rows; it gives once, few, many or a size class.

>TRBJ1-4|TRBD1|TRBV6-6|NA
TGTGCCAGCAGCGACCGGGACAGGGGGCATGAAAAACTGTTTTTT
CASSDRDRGHEKLFF
>TRBJ2-1|NA|TRBV7-2|once
TGTGCCAGCAGCTTTGGCCAGGCCTCCTACAATGAGCAGTTCTTC
CASSFGQASYNEQFF
>TRBJ1-5|TRBD1|TRBV28|NA
TGTGCCAGCAGCCCAGGACAGGGGAGTAATCAGCCCCAGCATTTT
CASSPGQGSNQPQHF
>TRBJ1-2|NA|TRBV2|once
TGTGCCAGCAGTGAAAGCCTGGTGGTTCTCACCTTC
CASSESLVVLTF
>TRBJ1-2|NA|TRBV24-1|NA
TGTGCCACCAGGGGGCCCCTAGACAGAATCCACCAATATGGCTACACCTTC
CATRGPLDRIHQYGYTF
>TRBJ2-1|NA|TRBV5-1|NA
TGCGCCAGCAGCGCTACAGGGGCCCGGGGGGGCAATGAGCAGTTCTTC
CASSATGARGGNEQFF
>TRBJ1-6|TRBD1|TRBV5-8|NA
TGTGCCAGCAGCCCACCGGGACAGAGTAATTCACCCCTCCACTTT
CASSPPGQSNSPLHF
>TRBJ2-3|NA|TRBV5-1|once
TGCGCCAGCAGCTTGGCCGTGGGGGCGAGAGATACGCAGTATTTT
CASSLAVGARDTQYF
>TRBJ2-7|NA|TRBV2|NA
TGTGCCAGCAGGGACAGGAGGGGGGCCTACGAGCAGTACTTC
CASRDRRGAYEQYF
>TRBJ1-4|NA|TRBV2|NA
TGTGCCAGCAGACCTGGGCGTGATAGAGCAAAACTGTTTTTT
CASRPGRDRAKLFF
>TRBJ2-1|NA|TRBV29-1|NA
TGCAGCTTCGGTCAGGGCCCCTACAATGAGCAGTTCTTC
CSFGQGPYNEQFF
>TRBJ2-3|NA|TRBV27|NA
TGTGCCAGCACCTTAGGCCTAGGACTTTGCGCGACTGGCACAGATACGCAGTATTTT
CASTLGLGLCATGTDTQYF
>TRBJ2-1|NA|TRBV2|NA
TGTGCCAGCAGTGCCCTAGACGCTGAGCAGTTCTTC
CASSALDAEQFF
>TRBJ1-2|TRBD1|TRBV5-1|few
TGCGCCAGCATCCTCCTCCCGGGACAGGGAACCTATGGCTACACCTTC
CASILLPGQGTYGYTF
>TRBJ1-2|NA|TRBV6-6|NA
TGTGCCAGCACCGAGGACAGATCCAGCTATGGCTACACCTTC
CASTEDRSSYGYTF
>TRBJ2-3|TRBD2|TRBV9|NA
TGTGCCAGCAGCGCCGGGCTAGCGGGGGGGGATACGCAGTATTTT
CASSAGLAGGDTQYF
>TRBJ2-1|NA|TRBV9|NA
TGTGCCAGCAGCGTAGGTCCGGACAATGAGCAGTTCTTC
CASSVGPDNEQFF
>TRBJ2-7|NA|TRBV6-5|NA
TGTGCCAGCAGGGGCTCGGGAGAGCAGTACTTC
CASRGSGEQYF
>TRBJ2-5|TRBD2|TRBV6-6|NA
TGTGCCAGCAGTCGAGCGCAACTAGCGCGGGGGGGAGAGACCCAGTACTTC
CASSRAQLARGGETQYF
>TRBJ1-3|TRBD1|TRBV7-8|NA
TGTGCCAGCAGCTTAGCTAGGGGACAGGGGGCCATATATTTT
CASSLARGQGAIYF
>TRBJ2-1|NA|TRBV4-1|NA
TGCGCCAGCAGCCAAGCGAGGCCCAGCTACAATGAGCAGTTCTTC
CASSQARPSYNEQFF
>TRBJ2-1|TRBD2|TRBV7-3|NA
TGTGCCAGCAGCAAAACTAGCGGGACTTCCTACAATGAGCAGTTCTTC
CASSKTSGTSYNEQFF
>TRBJ2-2|NA|TRBV18|NA
TGTGCCAGCTCTACCAGAACAGGGACCGGGGAGCTGTTTTTT
CASSTRTGTGELFF
>TRBJ2-1|TRBD2|TRBV19|once
TGTGCCAGTAGCCCCCGGGGAGGGGATGAGCAGTTCTTC
CASSPRGGDEQFF
>TRBJ1-3|TRBD1|TRBV9|NA
TGTGCCAGCAGCAAGGGATTTTCCCATACAGACAGGGCCGGAAACACCATATATTTT
CASSKGFSHTDRAGNTIYF
>TRBJ2-2|TRBD2|TRBV7-8|NA
TGTGCCAGCAGCTTATTGACTAGCCCGAACACCGGGGAGCTGTTTTTT
CASSLLTSPNTGELFF
>TRBJ2-1|TRBD1|TRBV2|NA
TGTGCCAGCGGGGGTTACAGGGGTCCCCTTCGTGAGCAGTTCTTC
CASGGYRGPLREQFF
>TRBJ1-5|NA|TRBV18|NA
TGTGCCAGCTCACCATATACCACAGACGATATAGAGCCCCAGCATTTT
CASSPYTTDDIEPQHF
>TRBJ1-1|NA|TRBV5-5|NA
TGTGCCAGCAGTTTTCCAGGGGTGAACACTGAAGCTTTCTTT
CASSFPGVNTEAFF
>TRBJ1-1|NA|TRBV3-1/TRBV3-2|NA
TGTGCCAGCAGCCAAGGGAGGTCATCTGAAGCTTTCTTT
CASSQGRSSEAFF
>TRBJ1-5|TRBD1|TRBV28|NA
TGTGCCAGCAGGAGAGCAGGGGGACGAAATCAGCCCCAGCATTTT
CASRRAGGRNQPQHF
>TRBJ2-7|NA|TRBV10-3|NA
TGTGCCATCAGTGAGGTAGCGGCGCCCTCCTACGAGCAGTACTTC
CAISEVAAPSYEQYF
>TRBJ1-2|NA|TRBV28|NA
TGTGCCAGCAGTTCATCCGGACGAGGCGGGGACTATGGCTACACCTTC
CASSSSGRGGDYGYTF
>TRBJ1-3|NA|TRBV19|NA
TGTGCCAGTAAAGCGACGGAGAGCTCTGGAAACACCATATATTTT
CASKATESSGNTIYF
>TRBJ2-6|TRBD1|TRBV7-2|NA
TGTGCCAGCAGCTCCGGACAGGGAGTCTCTGGGGCCAACGTCCTGACTTTC
CASSSGQGVSGANVLTF
>TRBJ2-1|NA|TRBV10-3|once
TGTGCCATCAGTGTGGGAGGTGGCCTATCGATATATGAGCAGTTCTTC
CAISVGGGLSIYEQFF
>TRBJ1-5|TRBD1|TRBV19|NA
TGTGCCAGTAGAATAGGACAGGGTTTGATCAATCAGCCCCAGCATTTT
CASRIGQGLINQPQHF
>TRBJ1-5|NA|TRBV6-5|NA
TGTGCCAGCACCCCGACAGAATATAGCAATCAGCCCCAGCATTTT
CASTPTEYSNQPQHF